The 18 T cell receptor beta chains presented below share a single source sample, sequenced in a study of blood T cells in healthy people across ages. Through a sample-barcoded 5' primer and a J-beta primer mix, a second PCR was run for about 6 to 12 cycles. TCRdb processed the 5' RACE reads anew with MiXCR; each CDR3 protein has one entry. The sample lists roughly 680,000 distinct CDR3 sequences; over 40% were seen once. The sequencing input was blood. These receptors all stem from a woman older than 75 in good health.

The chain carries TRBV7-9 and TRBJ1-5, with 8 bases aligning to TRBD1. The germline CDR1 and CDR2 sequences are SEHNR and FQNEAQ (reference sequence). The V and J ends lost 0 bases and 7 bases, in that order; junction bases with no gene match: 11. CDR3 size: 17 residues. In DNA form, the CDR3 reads TGTGCCAGCAGCTTAGCACCCTTGGGGCAGGGGGCACAGCCCCAGCATTTT. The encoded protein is CASSLAPLGQGAQPQHF.

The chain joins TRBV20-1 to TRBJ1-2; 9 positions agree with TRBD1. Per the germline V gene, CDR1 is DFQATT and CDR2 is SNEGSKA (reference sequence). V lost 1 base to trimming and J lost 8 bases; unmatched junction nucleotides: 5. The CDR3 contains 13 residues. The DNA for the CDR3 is TGCAGTGCTAGAGGGGACAGGGCTCCGGGCTACACCTTC. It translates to CSARGDRAPGYTF.

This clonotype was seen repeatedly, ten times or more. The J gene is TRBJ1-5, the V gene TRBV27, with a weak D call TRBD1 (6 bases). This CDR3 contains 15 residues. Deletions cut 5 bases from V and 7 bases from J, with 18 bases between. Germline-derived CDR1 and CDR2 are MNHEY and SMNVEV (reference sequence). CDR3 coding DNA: TGTGCCAGCAGTCGCACGTCCTACAGGGACCAGCCCCAGCATTTT. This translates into CASSRTSYRDQPQHF.

CDR3 in amino acids: CASSTRDGSSYEQYF. CDR3 sequence (DNA): TGTGCCAGCAGTACGCGGGACGGAAGCTCCTACGAGCAGTACTTC. The chain combines TRBV28 with TRBJ2-7; D is perhaps TRBD2 (6 bases). This CDR3 spans 15 amino acids. Germline lookup yields CDR1 MDHEN and CDR2 SYDVKM. The V gene lost 5 bases and the J gene lost 0 bases, with 14 bases spanning the gap.

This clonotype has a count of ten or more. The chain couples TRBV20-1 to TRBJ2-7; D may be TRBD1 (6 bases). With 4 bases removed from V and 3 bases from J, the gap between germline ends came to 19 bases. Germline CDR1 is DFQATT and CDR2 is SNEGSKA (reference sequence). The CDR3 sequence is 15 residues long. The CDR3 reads CSAITGRLKSYEQYF. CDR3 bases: TGCAGTGCTATTACAGGGAGACTGAAGAGCTACGAGCAGTACTTC.

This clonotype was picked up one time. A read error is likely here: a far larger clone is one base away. CDR3 region: CASSFGGQGTQYF. DNA of the CDR3: TGTGCCAGCAGCTTCGGGGGCCAGGGGACCCAGTACTTC. J is TRBJ2-5 and V is TRBV7-3; D is tentatively TRBD1 or TRBD2 (6 bases each). Germline V lookup: CDR1 SGHTA, CDR2 FQGTGA. Trimming cost V 3 bases and J 7 bases, with 12 bases left between them. This CDR3 is built from 13 residues.

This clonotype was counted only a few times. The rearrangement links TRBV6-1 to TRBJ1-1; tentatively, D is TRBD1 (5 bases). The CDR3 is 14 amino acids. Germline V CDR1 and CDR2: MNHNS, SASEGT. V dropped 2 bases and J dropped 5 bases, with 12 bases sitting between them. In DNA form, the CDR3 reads TGTGCCAGCAGTGAACAGGGAGGGGCTACTGAAGCTTTCTTT. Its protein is CASSEQGGATEAFF.

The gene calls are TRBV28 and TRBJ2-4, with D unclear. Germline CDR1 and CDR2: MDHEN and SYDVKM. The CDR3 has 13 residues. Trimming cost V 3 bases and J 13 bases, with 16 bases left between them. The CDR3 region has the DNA TGTGCCAGCAGTTTCTCGGCCAAGAATGAGCAGTACTTC. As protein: CASSFSAKNEQYF.

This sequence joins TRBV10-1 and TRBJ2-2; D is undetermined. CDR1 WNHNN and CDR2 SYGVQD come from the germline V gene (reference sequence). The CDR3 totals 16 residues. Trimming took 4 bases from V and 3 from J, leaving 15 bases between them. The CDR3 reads CASSGSRSTYTGELFF. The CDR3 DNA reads TGCGCCAGCAGTGGGTCGAGGTCCACCTACACCGGGGAGCTGTTTTTT.

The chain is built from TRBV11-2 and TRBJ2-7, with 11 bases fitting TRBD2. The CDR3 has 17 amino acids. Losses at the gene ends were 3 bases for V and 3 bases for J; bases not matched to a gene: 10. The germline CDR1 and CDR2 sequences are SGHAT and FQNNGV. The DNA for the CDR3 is TGTGCCAGCAGCTTGAGCACTAGCGGGAGTTATGGCTACGAGCAGTACTTC. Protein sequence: CASSLSTSGSYGYEQYF.

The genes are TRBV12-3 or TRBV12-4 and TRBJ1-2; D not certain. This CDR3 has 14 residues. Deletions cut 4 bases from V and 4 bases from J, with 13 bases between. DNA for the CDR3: TGTGCCAGCAGTTCTTCCCACGTGACCTATGGCTACACCTTC. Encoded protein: CASSSSHVTYGYTF.

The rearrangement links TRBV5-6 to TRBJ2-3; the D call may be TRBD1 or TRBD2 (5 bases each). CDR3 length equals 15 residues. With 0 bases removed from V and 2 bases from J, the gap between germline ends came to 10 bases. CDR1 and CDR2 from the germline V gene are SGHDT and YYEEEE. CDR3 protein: CASSLAGRVTDTQYF. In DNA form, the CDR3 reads TGTGCCAGCAGCTTGGCAGGGAGAGTCACAGATACGCAGTATTTT.

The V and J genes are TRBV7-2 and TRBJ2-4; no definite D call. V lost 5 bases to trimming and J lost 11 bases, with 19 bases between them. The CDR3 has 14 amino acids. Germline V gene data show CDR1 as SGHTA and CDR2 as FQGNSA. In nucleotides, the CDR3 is TGTGCCAGCAGCCCGACGATGGCCCTACCCGTTCAGTACTTC. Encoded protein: CASSPTMALPVQYF. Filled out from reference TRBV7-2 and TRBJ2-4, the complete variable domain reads GAGVSQSPSNKVTEKGKDVELRCDPISGHTALYWYRQSLGQGLEFLIYFQGNSAPDKSGLPSDRFSAERTGGSVSTLTIQRTQQEDSAVYLCASSPTMALPVQYFGAGTRLSVL.

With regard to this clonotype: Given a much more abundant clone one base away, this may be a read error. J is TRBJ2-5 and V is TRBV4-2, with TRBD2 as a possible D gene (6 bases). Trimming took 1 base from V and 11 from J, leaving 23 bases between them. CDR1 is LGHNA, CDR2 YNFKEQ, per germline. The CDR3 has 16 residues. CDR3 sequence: CASSQAGAGLGNEQYF. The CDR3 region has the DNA TGTGCCAGCAGCCAAGCGGGTGCGGGGCTTGGAAATGAGCAGTACTTC.

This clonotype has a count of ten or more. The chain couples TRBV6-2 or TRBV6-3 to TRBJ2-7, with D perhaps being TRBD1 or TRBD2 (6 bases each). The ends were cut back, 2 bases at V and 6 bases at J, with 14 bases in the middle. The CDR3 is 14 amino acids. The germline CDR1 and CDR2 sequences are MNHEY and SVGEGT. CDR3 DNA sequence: TGTGCCAGCAGTTACACGTACAGGGAGGCCGAGCAGTACTTC. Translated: CASSYTYREAEQYF.

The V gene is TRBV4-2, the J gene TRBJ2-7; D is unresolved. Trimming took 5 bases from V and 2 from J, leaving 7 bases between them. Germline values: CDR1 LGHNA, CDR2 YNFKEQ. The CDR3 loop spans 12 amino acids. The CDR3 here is CASSSATYEQYF. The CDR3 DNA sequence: TGTGCCAGCAGCTCAGCTACCTACGAGCAGTACTTC.

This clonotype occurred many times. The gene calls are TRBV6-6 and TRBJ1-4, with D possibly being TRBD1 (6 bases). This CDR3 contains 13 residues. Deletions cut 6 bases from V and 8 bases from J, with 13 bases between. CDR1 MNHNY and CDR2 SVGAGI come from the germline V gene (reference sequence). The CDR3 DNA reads TGTGCCAGCAGCGTACAGGGTTGGGAAAAACTGTTTTTT. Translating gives CASSVQGWEKLFF.

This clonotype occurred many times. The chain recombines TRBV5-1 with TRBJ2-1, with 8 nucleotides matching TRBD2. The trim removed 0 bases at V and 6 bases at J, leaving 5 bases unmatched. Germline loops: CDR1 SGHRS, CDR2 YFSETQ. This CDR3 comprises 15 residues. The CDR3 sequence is CASSLDLAGLNEQFF. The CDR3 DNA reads TGCGCCAGCAGCTTGGACCTAGCGGGTCTCAATGAGCAGTTCTTC.